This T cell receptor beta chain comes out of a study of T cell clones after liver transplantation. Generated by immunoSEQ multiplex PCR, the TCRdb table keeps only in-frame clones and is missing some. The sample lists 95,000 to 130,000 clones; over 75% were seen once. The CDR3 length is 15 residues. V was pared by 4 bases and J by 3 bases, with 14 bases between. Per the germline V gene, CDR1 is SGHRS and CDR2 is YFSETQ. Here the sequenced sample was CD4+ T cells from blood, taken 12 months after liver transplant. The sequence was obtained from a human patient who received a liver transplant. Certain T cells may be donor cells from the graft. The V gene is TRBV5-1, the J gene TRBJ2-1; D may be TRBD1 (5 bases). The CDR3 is CASSKRDGHYNEQFF. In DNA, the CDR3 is TGCGCCAGCAGCAAAAGGGATGGACACTACAATGAGCAGTTCTTC.